These 23 T cell receptor beta chains came from one sample sequenced in a study of T and B cells in COVID-19 patients. Blood genomic DNA input for TRB amplification was roughly 250-550 ng. BIOMED2 TRB-A/B primer pools were used in multiplex TRB PCR. One entry per CDR3 protein, called by TCRdb with MiXCR from the multiplex PCR reads. The sample yields 15,000 to 20,000 distinct CDR3 sequences, around 35% seen once. The sequenced sample was blood. The source is a human donor with active COVID-19.

The chain is built from TRBV29-1 and TRBJ2-7; 10 bases agree with TRBD1. Germline V gives CDR1 SQVTM, CDR2 ANQGSEA. The CDR3 extends over 13 amino acids. Trimming cost V 4 bases and J 7 bases; bases outside gene matches: 7. CDR3 residues: CSVVGTGAREQYF. The CDR3 DNA reads TGCAGCGTTGTTGGGACAGGGGCGAGGGAGCAGTACTTC.

This chain links TRBV29-1 with TRBJ2-1; 11 nucleotides line up with TRBD1. J was trimmed by 4 bases and V by 6 bases; bases with no gene match: 2. The CDR3 contains 13 residues. Per germline, CDR1 SQVTM and CDR2 ANQGSEA. CDR3 in amino acids: CSVGQGGYNEQFF. The DNA of the CDR3 is TGCAGCGTGGGACAGGGGGGGTACAATGAGCAGTTCTTC.

This rearrangement joins TRBV19 to TRBJ2-2; 8 bases align to TRBD1. The germline V gene encodes CDR1 LNHDA and CDR2 SQIVND (reference sequence). The CDR3 loop spans 15 amino acids. Trimming cost V 6 bases and J 0 bases; bases outside gene matches: 3. Here the CDR3 DNA reads TGTGCCAGTAGGTTGGACAGGGCGAACACCGGGGAGCTGTTTTTT. This encodes CASRLDRANTGELFF.

The chain is built from TRBV20-1 and TRBJ2-3, with D perhaps matching TRBD2 (7 bases). The CDR3 length is 16 residues. The germline V gene encodes CDR1 DFQATT and CDR2 SNEGSKA (reference sequence). V was shortened by 0 bases and J by 0 bases, with 13 bases between the two germline ends. The CDR3 region is CSARDSRGASTDTQYF. In DNA form, the CDR3 reads TGCAGTGCTAGAGATTCTCGGGGGGCCAGCACAGATACGCAGTATTTT.

The chain combines TRBV5-6 with TRBJ2-1; 12 bases are a match to TRBD1. Germline V gene lookup returns CDR1 SGHDT and CDR2 YYEEEE. J lost 8 bases, V lost 3 bases, and 6 bases had no gene match. CDR3 size: 15 residues. The CDR3 DNA sequence: TGTGCCAGCAGCTGGGGACAGGGGGCATTTGATGAGCAGTTCTTC. Its translation is CASSWGQGAFDEQFF. The full variable domain, rest sourced from reference TRBV5-6 and TRBJ2-1, is DAGVTQSPTHLIKTRGQQVTLRCSPKSGHDTVSWYQQALGQGPQFIFQYYEEEERQRGNFPDRFSGHQFPNYSSELNVNALLLGDSALYLCASSWGQGAFDEQFFGPGTRLTVL.

V and J are TRBV11-1 and TRBJ2-4, with TRBD2 matching over 10 bases. Germline loops: CDR1 SGHAT, CDR2 FQDESV (reference sequence). The CDR3 loop spans 17 amino acids. The V segment lost 1 base and the J segment 1 base; nucleotides outside the gene matches: 4. The CDR3 loop reads CASSLGTSGVAKNIQYF. Written as DNA, the CDR3 is TGTGCCAGCAGCTTAGGAACTAGCGGGGTCGCCAAAAACATTCAGTACTTC.

This clonotype has a count of ten or more. The chain combines TRBV27 with TRBJ2-3; 15 bases match TRBD2. Trimming took 5 bases from V and 8 from J; bases not matched to a gene: 8. The CDR3 has 16 residues. Per germline, CDR1 MNHEY and CDR2 SMNVEV (reference sequence). The CDR3 coding sequence is TGTGCCAGCAGTCCCTGGACTAGCGGGGGGGCCGGTACGCAGTATTTT. Its protein product is CASSPWTSGGAGTQYF.

This clonotype was recorded a few times. The chain combines TRBV12-3 or TRBV12-4 with TRBJ1-2; D uncertain. Trimming cost V 3 bases and J 7 bases, with 6 bases left between them. The CDR3 runs to 11 residues. Here the CDR3 DNA reads TGTGCCAGCAGTTTTAGGTTTGGCTACACCTTC. Its translation is CASSFRFGYTF.

The chain carries TRBV7-9 and TRBJ2-3, with 11 nucleotides matching TRBD2. V lost 5 bases to trimming and J lost 0 bases; unmatched junction nucleotides: 13. This CDR3 has 19 residues. Germline CDR1 SEHNR, CDR2 FQNEAQ (reference sequence). CDR3 protein: CASSPPSGLAGPSTDTQYF. The CDR3 bases are TGTGCCAGCAGCCCTCCTTCTGGACTAGCGGGTCCTAGCACAGATACGCAGTATTTT.

The gene calls are TRBV19 and TRBJ1-5; D perhaps matches TRBD1 (5 bases). CDR3 length: 15 amino acids. V was shortened by 5 bases and J by 0 bases, with 11 bases between the two germline ends. Germline V lookup: CDR1 LNHDA, CDR2 SQIVND (reference sequence). The CDR3 nucleotides read TGTGCCAGTAGTTCGGGACCATATAGCAATCAGCCCCAGCATTTT. Protein: CASSSGPYSNQPQHF.

This clonotype is medium-sized in the sample. The chain has TRBV19 and TRBJ1-1; tentative D call: TRBD1 (6 bases). Between the trimmed V and J ends, which lost 3 bases and 0 bases, there was a span of 8 bases. CDR3 size: 14 residues. CDR1 is LNHDA, CDR2 SQIVND, per germline (reference sequence). Written as DNA, the CDR3 is TGTGCCAGTAGTATCGGGGGGCTGAACACTGAAGCTTTCTTT. Residues: CASSIGGLNTEAFF. Full variable domain (outside the CDR3, taken from reference TRBV19 and TRBJ1-1): DGGITQSPKYLFRKEGQNVTLSCEQNLNHDAMYWYRQDPGQGLRLIYYSQIVNDFQKGDIAEGYSVSREKKESFPLTVTSAQKNPTAFYLCASSIGGLNTEAFFGQGTRLTVV.

This clonotype was recorded a few times. The chain combines TRBV27 with TRBJ1-1; a weak D match, TRBD1 (5 bases). The CDR3 sequence is 13 residues long. Germline values: CDR1 MNHEY, CDR2 SMNVEV (reference sequence). The germline V and J ends were trimmed by 2 bases and 3 bases, with 7 bases remaining between them. The CDR3 here is CASSLRGYTEAFF. CDR3 bases: TGTGCCAGCAGTTTAAGGGGTTACACTGAAGCTTTCTTT.

Judged by abundance, this clonotype is medium-sized. The V call is TRBV19, the J call TRBJ2-3; a possible D gene is TRBD1 (5 bases). There are 14 residues in the CDR3. The ends were cut back, 1 base at V and 4 bases at J, with 9 bases in the middle. CDR1 LNHDA and CDR2 SQIVND come from the germline V gene (reference sequence). CDR3: CASSIVGASDTQYF. CDR3 coding DNA: TGTGCCAGTAGTATAGTAGGGGCATCAGATACGCAGTATTTT.

With respect to this clonotype: With a much larger clone just one base away, this may be a read error. The V and J genes are TRBV19 and TRBJ1-4; the D is unclear. CDR3 size: 14 residues. Germline CDR1 LNHDA, CDR2 SQIVND (reference sequence). The DNA of the CDR3 is TGTTCCAGTAGTATAACATCGATCAATGAAAAACTGTTTTTT. This encodes CSSSITSINEKLFF.

The chain employs TRBV6-5 and TRBJ2-5; weak D call: TRBD2 (5 bases). The germline CDR1 and CDR2 sequences are MNHEY and SVGAGI. Trimming stripped 6 bases from V and 5 bases from J, with 10 bases between. The CDR3 has 12 residues. The CDR3: CASRPGGETQYF. CDR3 nucleotide sequence: TGTGCCAGCAGACCGGGCGGGGAGACCCAGTACTTC.

The CDR3 nucleotides read TGTGCCAGCAGTCGGGGACGGGAGACCGAAAAACTGTTTTTT. Encoded protein: CASSRGRETEKLFF. The chain carries TRBV6-6 and TRBJ1-4, with D perhaps matching TRBD1 (5 bases). Germline V gives CDR1 MNHNY, CDR2 SVGAGI (reference sequence). V was clipped by 5 bases and J by 8 bases, with 15 bases between them. The CDR3 contains 14 residues.

This clonotype was seen a few times. The V and J genes are TRBV19 and TRBJ1-2; TRBD1 matches at 8 bases. After removal of 7 bases from V and 5 bases from J, the junction contained 9 bases not matched to a gene. This CDR3 is built from 14 residues. CDR1 is LNHDA, CDR2 SQIVND, per germline (reference sequence). The CDR3 sequence: CASNRAGGAYGYTF. Written as DNA, the CDR3 is TGTGCCAGTAATAGGGCAGGGGGCGCGTATGGCTACACCTTC.

Here the CDR3 reads CASSLAAGGNIQYF. The CDR3 coding sequence is TGTGCCAGCAGCTTAGCCGCCGGGGGGAACATTCAGTACTTC. J is TRBJ2-4 and V is TRBV7-6; 7 bases agree with TRBD2. Germline loops: CDR1 SGHVS, CDR2 FNYEAQ. With V trimmed by 0 bases and J by 7 bases, 3 bases remained unmatched. The CDR3 consists of 14 residues.

This chain links TRBV7-6 with TRBJ1-2; 7 nucleotides match TRBD1. Germline V gene sequence: CDR1 SGHVS, CDR2 FNYEAQ. The CDR3 is 15 residues long. J was trimmed by 3 bases and V by 4 bases; bases with no gene match: 8. The CDR3 loop is CASSYNDQGDYGYTF. The CDR3 nucleotides are TGTGCCAGCAGCTATAATGACCAGGGGGACTATGGCTACACCTTC. The complete variable domain, with remaining parts taken from reference TRBV7-6 and TRBJ1-2, reads GAGVSQSPRYKVTKRGQDVALRCDPISGHVSLYWYRQALGQGPEFLTYFNYEAQQDKSGLPNDRFSAERPEGSISTLTIQRTEQRDSAMYRCASSYNDQGDYGYTFGSGTRLTVV.

The rearrangement uses TRBV29-1 and TRBJ2-1, with TRBD1 identical over 9 bases. V lost 3 bases, J lost 4 bases, and 4 bases stayed unmatched. Germline V gives CDR1 SQVTM, CDR2 ANQGSEA. The CDR3 is 14 amino acids. The CDR3 DNA follows: TGCAGCGTTGATTGGGACAGGGTTTACAATGAGCAGTTCTTC. Translation: CSVDWDRVYNEQFF.

The chain links TRBV5-4 to TRBJ2-3; 10 positions agree with TRBD2. The V gene end was trimmed by 0 bases and the J gene end by 5 bases; junction bases not matched to a gene: 6. In germline, CDR1 is SGHNT, CDR2 YYREEE (reference sequence). The CDR3 is 16 residues long. In DNA form, the CDR3 reads TGTGCCAGCAGCTTGGGAGCGGGGGGGCAAAGAGATACGCAGTATTTT. Amino acids: CASSLGAGGQRDTQYF.

This rearrangement joins TRBV29-1 to TRBJ2-7, with 11 bases that match TRBD2. This CDR3 region has 15 residues. Germline V gives CDR1 SQVTM, CDR2 ANQGSEA. The V and J ends lost 2 bases and 3 bases, in that order; junction bases with no gene match: 6. The CDR3 sequence is CSVELLAGGFYEQYF. The CDR3 bases are TGCAGCGTTGAACTCCTAGCGGGGGGATTCTACGAGCAGTACTTC.

The chain carries TRBV12-3 or TRBV12-4 and TRBJ1-1, with 12 nucleotides matching TRBD1. V lost 4 bases and J lost 2; bases outside the gene matches: 2. This CDR3 is built from 15 residues. Written as DNA, the CDR3 is TGTGCCAGCAGTTATGGGACAGGGGGCAACACTGAAGCTTTCTTT. Its protein is CASSYGTGGNTEAFF.